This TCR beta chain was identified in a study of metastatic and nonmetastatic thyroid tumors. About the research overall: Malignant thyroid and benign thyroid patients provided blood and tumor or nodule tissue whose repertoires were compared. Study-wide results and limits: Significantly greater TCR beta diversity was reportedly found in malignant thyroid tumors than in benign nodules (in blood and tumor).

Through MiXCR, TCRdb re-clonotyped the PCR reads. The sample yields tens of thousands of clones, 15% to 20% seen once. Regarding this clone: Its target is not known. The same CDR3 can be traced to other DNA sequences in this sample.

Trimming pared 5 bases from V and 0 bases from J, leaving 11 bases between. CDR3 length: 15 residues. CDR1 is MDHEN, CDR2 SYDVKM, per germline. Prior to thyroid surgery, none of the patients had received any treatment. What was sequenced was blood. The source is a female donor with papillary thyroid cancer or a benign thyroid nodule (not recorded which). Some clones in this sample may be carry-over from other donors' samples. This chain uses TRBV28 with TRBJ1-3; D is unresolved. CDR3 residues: CASSPNGYSGNTIYF. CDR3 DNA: TGTGCCAGCAGTCCGAACGGGTACTCTGGAAACACCATATATTTT.